These 4 T cell receptor beta chains share one sample of origin, sequenced in a study of identifying expanded T cells in peripheral blood. TCRdb's copy holds only in-frame clones and misses some; the assay was immunoSEQ multiplex PCR. The sample comprises 75,000 to 95,000 clones, approximately 90% of which are singletons, and 7.3% rests with the top ten. Material for sequencing was blood. These receptors were collected from a person aged 18 to 75 in good health.

The chain links TRBV7-2 to TRBJ2-2; perhaps D is TRBD1 or TRBD2 (5 bases each). The CDR3 is made up of 17 amino acids. V lost 1 base to trimming and J lost 0 bases, with 12 bases between them. Looked up from germline, CDR1 is SGHTA and CDR2 is FQGNSA. The DNA for the CDR3 is TGTGCCAGCAGCTTAGGGAGAGGGGCCGCGAACACCGGGGAGCTGTTTTTT. This sequence encodes CASSLGRGAANTGELFF.

This clone was seen once. J is TRBJ2-6 and V is TRBV2; no clear D. The CDR3 contains 13 residues. Trimming cost V 6 bases and J 0 bases, with 3 bases left between them. Germline CDR1 and CDR2: SNHLY and FYNNEI. The CDR3 nucleotides are TGTGCCAGCAGGGTCTCTGGGGCCAACGTCCTGACTTTC. Translation gives CASRVSGANVLTF. Full variable domain (remainder filled in from reference TRBV2 and TRBJ2-6): EPEVTQTPSHQVTQMGQEVILRCVPISNHLYFYWYRQILGQKVEFLVSFYNNEISEKSEIFDDQFSVERPDGSNFTLKIRSTKLEDSAMYFCASRVSGANVLTFGAGSRLTVL.

The J gene is TRBJ2-1, the V gene TRBV7-3; 7 bases align to TRBD1. Germline V gene data show CDR1 as SGHTA and CDR2 as FQGTGA. The trim removed 5 bases at V and 9 bases at J, leaving 7 bases unmatched. There are 13 residues in the CDR3. CDR3 loop: CASSRRRQGEQFF. The CDR3 DNA follows: TGTGCCAGCAGCCGACGGCGACAGGGTGAGCAGTTCTTC.

The chain joins TRBV18 to TRBJ1-2; 9 bases map to TRBD1. Germline V gives CDR1 KGHSH, CDR2 LQKENI. The CDR3 runs to 13 residues. V dropped 2 bases and J dropped 6; count of bases not matched to a gene: 1. CDR3 residues: CASSPGTGNGYTF. CDR3 nucleotide sequence: TGTGCCAGCTCACCAGGGACAGGGAATGGCTACACCTTC.